A single sample is the source of the 26 T cell receptor beta chains below, sequenced in a study of blood T cell repertoires in COVID-19. Only in-frame clones appear in the TCRdb table, and some are missing; sequencing was by immunoSEQ multiplex PCR. The table lists roughly 160,000 clones, more than 70% of them singletons. The sample consisted of peripheral blood. All receptors come from a woman aged 70 to 79 who had recovered from COVID-19.

This chain joins TRBV23-1 and TRBJ2-6, with D hard to call. TRBV23-1 is flagged as an ORF with uncertain function. The CDR3 is made up of 15 amino acids. Trimming pared 2 bases from V and 2 bases from J, leaving 7 bases between. CDR3 coding DNA: TGCGCCAGCAGTCAAGGGCTTACTGGGGCCAACGTCCTGACTTTC. Encoded protein: CASSQGLTGANVLTF.

This clone was seen a few times. The gene calls are TRBV2 and TRBJ1-2; TRBD1 matches 9 bases. The V and J ends lost 5 bases and 4 bases, in that order; junction bases with no gene match: 5. The CDR3 is made up of 14 amino acids. Looked up from germline, CDR1 is SNHLY and CDR2 is FYNNEI. The CDR3 DNA reads as TGTGCCAGCAGTACGACAGGGGGGGGCTATGGCTACACCTTC. Amino acid sequence: CASSTTGGGYGYTF.

This clone was picked up many times. The chain is built from TRBV18 and TRBJ1-2; maybe TRBD1 (5 bases). From germline, CDR1 is KGHSH and CDR2 LQKENI. CDR3 size: 13 residues. Deletions cut 3 bases from V and 5 bases from J, with 10 bases between. This chain's CDR3 is CASSPRQPYGYTF. In DNA, the CDR3 is TGTGCCAGCTCACCCCGACAGCCTTATGGCTACACCTTC.

J is TRBJ1-5 and V is TRBV5-1; TRBD1 agrees at 8 bases. The V gene's germline CDR1 is SGHRS and CDR2 YFSETQ. The CDR3 runs to 14 residues. Trimming at V came to 5 bases and at J to 5 bases, leaving 6 bases not matched to a gene. CDR3 region: CASRSDREDQPQHF. CDR3 in DNA: TGCGCCAGCAGATCGGACAGGGAGGATCAGCCCCAGCATTTT.

The chain carries TRBV13 and TRBJ2-7; 7 nucleotides match TRBD2. V trimming: 5 bases; J trimming: 3 bases; junction bases outside the gene matches: 10. The germline CDR1 and CDR2 sequences are PRHDT and FYEKMQ (reference sequence). CDR3 size: 15 residues. CDR3 loop: CASSPGEGKFYEQYF. The CDR3 DNA reads as TGTGCCAGCAGCCCCGGGGAGGGGAAATTCTACGAGCAGTACTTC.

DNA of the CDR3: TGTGCCAGCAGACGAACAGGCTCTGGTAACTATGGCTACACCTTC. Its protein is CASRRTGSGNYGYTF. The J gene is TRBJ1-2, the V gene TRBV3-1 (or the pseudogene TRBV3-2); possibly TRBD1 for D (5 bases). Trimming left V 6 bases short and J 1 base short, with 15 bases between. CDR1 and CDR2 (germline): LGHDT, YNNKEL (reference sequence). CDR3 length: 15 amino acids.

The CDR3 DNA sequence: TGCAGTGCTAGTGGGCTAGCGGGGGGCAATGAGCAGTTCTTC. Amino acid sequence: CSASGLAGGNEQFF. The rearrangement joins TRBV20-1 to TRBJ2-1; the match to TRBD2 covers 11 bases. The CDR3 spans 14 residues. Germline-derived CDR1 and CDR2 are DFQATT and SNEGSKA (reference sequence). V was clipped by 3 bases and J by 6 bases; unmatched bases: 4.

This sequence joins TRBV5-1 and TRBJ1-4; D possibly corresponds to TRBD1 (6 bases). Trimming shortened V by 4 bases and J by 3 bases, and 13 bases separated the two germline ends. This CDR3 comprises 15 residues. Germline CDR1 and CDR2: SGHRS and YFSETQ. In nucleotides, the CDR3 is TGCGCCAGCAGCCCCCGGACAGACCCTAATGAAAAACTGTTTTTT. Its translation is CASSPRTDPNEKLFF.

The chain has TRBV2 and TRBJ1-1; 7 bases map to TRBD1. In germline, CDR1 is SNHLY, CDR2 FYNNEI. Trimming took 4 bases from V and 3 from J; bases not matched to a gene: 5. CDR3 size: 14 residues. The DNA of the CDR3 is TGTGCCAGCAGTGTTGGCAGGGGGGACACTGAAGCTTTCTTT. Translating gives CASSVGRGDTEAFF. Full variable domain (missing parts from reference TRBV2 and TRBJ1-1): EPEVTQTPSHQVTQMGQEVILRCVPISNHLYFYWYRQILGQKVEFLVSFYNNEISEKSEIFDDQFSVERPDGSNFTLKIRSTKLEDSAMYFCASSVGRGDTEAFFGQGTRLTVV.

This chain joins TRBV19 and TRBJ2-1, with a weak D call TRBD1 (5 bases). This CDR3 has 16 residues. Germline V gene data show CDR1 as LNHDA and CDR2 as SQIVND (reference sequence). V lost 3 bases to trimming and J lost 0 bases, with 12 bases between them. The CDR3: CASSIQGGNSYNEQFF. In nucleotides, the CDR3 is TGTGCCAGTAGTATCCAGGGTGGTAACTCCTACAATGAGCAGTTCTTC.

CDR3 sequence (DNA): TGCGCCAGCAGCCAAGGGGGGGGGCCCCAGCATTTT. This encodes CASSQGGGPQHF. The rearrangement links TRBV4-3 to TRBJ1-5; D is possibly TRBD1 (5 bases). Between the trimmed V and J ends, which lost 1 base and 9 bases, there was a span of 7 bases. CDR3 length equals 12 residues. The germline gives CDR1 LGHNA, CDR2 YSLEER.

The V gene is TRBV3-1 (or the pseudogene TRBV3-2), the J gene TRBJ2-1; 7 bases match TRBD2. Germline V lookup: CDR1 LGHDT, CDR2 YNNKEL (reference sequence). Trimming took 1 base from V and 4 from J; bases not matched to a gene: 16. The CDR3 sequence is 19 residues long. The CDR3 spells CASSQVKGRERLGYNEQFF. The CDR3 DNA is TGTGCCAGCAGCCAAGTTAAGGGGAGGGAGCGACTTGGGTACAATGAGCAGTTCTTC.

The chain couples TRBV3-1 (or the pseudogene TRBV3-2) to TRBJ2-5; D not resolved. Trimming shortened V by 4 bases and J by 1 base, and 7 bases separated the two germline ends. The CDR3 covers 13 residues. Germline V lookup: CDR1 LGHDT, CDR2 YNNKEL (reference sequence). This CDR3 is CASSLFLQETQYF. The CDR3 DNA reads as TGTGCCAGCAGCCTTTTTCTCCAAGAGACCCAGTACTTC.

V gene TRBV18 combines with J gene TRBJ2-5; 7 nucleotides agree with TRBD1. V lost 3 bases, J lost 3 bases, and 1 base stayed unmatched. CDR1 and CDR2 from the germline V gene are KGHSH and LQKENI. The CDR3 has 13 residues. The CDR3 protein is CASSPGTEETQYF. CDR3 DNA sequence: TGTGCCAGCTCACCTGGGACAGAAGAGACCCAGTACTTC.

The chain is built from TRBV9 and TRBJ1-2; D may be TRBD1 (6 bases). CDR1 SGDLS and CDR2 YYNGEE come from the germline V gene. The CDR3 runs 12 residues. The V end lost 3 bases, the J end lost 8 bases, and 11 bases lay between the germline ends. This CDR3 is CASSAHRVGYTF. The CDR3 nucleotides are TGTGCCAGCAGCGCCCACAGGGTCGGCTACACCTTC. Drawing the rest from reference TRBV9 and TRBJ1-2, the complete variable domain is DSGVTQTPKHLITATGQRVTLRCSPRSGDLSVYWYQQSLDQGLQFLIQYYNGEERAKGNILERFSAQQFPDLHSELNLSSLELGDSALYFCASSAHRVGYTFGSGTRLTVV.

This clone was seen a few times. The genes are TRBV27 and TRBJ2-1, with 12 bases matching TRBD1. Germline trimming cut 6 bases from V and 4 bases from J; bases unmatched to any gene: 1. CDR3 length: 14 amino acids. In germline, CDR1 is MNHEY, CDR2 SMNVEV (reference sequence). As DNA, the CDR3 is TGTGCCAGCAGGGGACAGGGGGCTTACAATGAGCAGTTCTTC. It codes for CASRGQGAYNEQFF.

This chain joins TRBV19 and TRBJ1-1; TRBD1 agrees at 7 bases. CDR3 length: 14 amino acids. Germline loops: CDR1 LNHDA, CDR2 SQIVND (reference sequence). Losses at the gene ends were 4 bases for V and 1 base for J; bases not matched to a gene: 3. The CDR3 reads CASSTGTENTEAFF. CDR3 in DNA: TGTGCCAGTAGTACCGGGACAGAGAACACTGAAGCTTTCTTT. Full variable domain (outside the CDR3, taken from reference TRBV19 and TRBJ1-1): DGGITQSPKYLFRKEGQNVTLSCEQNLNHDAMYWYRQDPGQGLRLIYYSQIVNDFQKGDIAEGYSVSREKKESFPLTVTSAQKNPTAFYLCASSTGTENTEAFFGQGTRLTVV.

For the CDR3, the DNA is TGTGCCGGATACGACAGGGCAAGGGAAAATTCACCCCTCCACTTT. It codes for CAGYDRARENSPLHF. This chain uses TRBV7-3 with TRBJ1-6; 7 bases align to TRBD1. The CDR3 length is 15 residues. From germline, CDR1 is SGHTA and CDR2 FQGTGA. Trimming removed 11 bases from V and 7 bases from J; junction bases left unmatched: 14. Full variable domain (outside the CDR3, taken from reference TRBV7-3 and TRBJ1-6): GAGVSQTPSNKVTEKGKYVELRCDPISGHTALYWYRQSLGQGPEFLIYFQGTGAADDSGLPNDRFFAVRPEGSVSTLKIQRTERGDSAVYLCAGYDRARENSPLHFGNGTRLTVT.

J is TRBJ1-5 and V is TRBV30, with D uncertain. With 2 bases removed from V and 0 bases from J, the gap between germline ends came to 5 bases. The germline gives CDR1 GTSNPN, CDR2 SVGIG (reference sequence). The CDR3 is 13 residues long. CDR3 sequence (DNA): TGTGCCTGGAGTATAGATAGCAATCAGCCCCAGCATTTT. It translates to CAWSIDSNQPQHF.

The chain links TRBV4-1 to TRBJ1-1; perhaps TRBD1 as D (6 bases). Trimming cost V 4 bases and J 0 bases, with 9 bases left between them. From germline, CDR1 is MGHRA and CDR2 YSYEKL. The CDR3 is made up of 14 amino acids. CDR3 in amino acids: CASSPGQLNTEAFF. CDR3 sequence (DNA): TGCGCCAGCAGCCCGGGACAATTGAACACTGAAGCTTTCTTT.

Concerning this clone: The conserved closing phenylalanine or tryptophan is absent in this CDR3, likely reflecting a read error. Because the CDR3's place on the DNA is in doubt, the DNA is left out and the CDR3 is given as listed by TCRdb. The genes are TRBV7-8 and TRBJ2-3; the listed D gene, TRBD1, was not tested against the DNA. Termini included, the CDR3 measures 12 amino acids. CDR1 SGHVS and CDR2 FQNEAQ come from the germline V gene. This CDR3 reads CASSLGPDRWVL.

This clone was seen just once. The V and J genes are TRBV18 and TRBJ1-6, with D unclear. This CDR3 has 15 residues. Trimming pared 6 bases from V and 1 base from J, leaving 10 bases between. CDR1 and CDR2 (germline): KGHSH, LQKENI. CDR3 in amino acids: CASSPGRSYNSPLHF. CDR3 nucleotide sequence: TGTGCCAGCTCCCCGGGGAGGTCCTATAATTCACCCCTCCACTTT.

This clone showed up just once. J is TRBJ2-2 and V is TRBV3-1 (or the pseudogene TRBV3-2), with D possibly matching TRBD2 (6 bases). In germline, CDR1 is LGHDT, CDR2 YNNKEL (reference sequence). The CDR3 extends over 14 amino acids. Trimming pared 4 bases from V and 6 bases from J, leaving 12 bases between. CDR3 sequence reads: CASSPGVVPGELFF. The CDR3 DNA sequence: TGTGCCAGCAGCCCGGGGGTTGTCCCCGGGGAGCTGTTTTTT.

This clone has a single count. V usage is TRBV19 and J usage is TRBJ1-2, with D hard to call. The CDR3 runs to 13 residues. V lost 7 bases and J 1 base, leaving 10 bases between the germline ends. The V gene's germline CDR1 is LNHDA and CDR2 SQIVND (reference sequence). The CDR3 region has the DNA TGTGCCAGTATGCCAGACTATAACTATGGCTACACCTTC. Its protein is CASMPDYNYGYTF.

CDR3 sequence: CSVLPRRSFEQYF. CDR3 nucleotide sequence: TGCAGCGTCCTCCCCCGGCGGAGTTTTGAGCAGTACTTC. This chain joins TRBV29-1 and TRBJ2-7; the D is unclear. Trimming took 6 bases from V and 7 from J, leaving 19 bases between them. Germline V CDR1 and CDR2: SQVTM, ANQGSEA. The length of the CDR3 is 13 residues.

This chain uses TRBV18 with TRBJ2-7; 8 nucleotides agree with TRBD1. The CDR3 length is 15 residues. Per germline, CDR1 KGHSH and CDR2 LQKENI. V lost 3 bases, J lost 0 bases, and 4 bases stayed unmatched. CDR3 in amino acids: CASSPGQGSSYEQYF. The CDR3 nucleotides read TGTGCCAGCTCACCTGGACAGGGCAGCTCCTACGAGCAGTACTTC.